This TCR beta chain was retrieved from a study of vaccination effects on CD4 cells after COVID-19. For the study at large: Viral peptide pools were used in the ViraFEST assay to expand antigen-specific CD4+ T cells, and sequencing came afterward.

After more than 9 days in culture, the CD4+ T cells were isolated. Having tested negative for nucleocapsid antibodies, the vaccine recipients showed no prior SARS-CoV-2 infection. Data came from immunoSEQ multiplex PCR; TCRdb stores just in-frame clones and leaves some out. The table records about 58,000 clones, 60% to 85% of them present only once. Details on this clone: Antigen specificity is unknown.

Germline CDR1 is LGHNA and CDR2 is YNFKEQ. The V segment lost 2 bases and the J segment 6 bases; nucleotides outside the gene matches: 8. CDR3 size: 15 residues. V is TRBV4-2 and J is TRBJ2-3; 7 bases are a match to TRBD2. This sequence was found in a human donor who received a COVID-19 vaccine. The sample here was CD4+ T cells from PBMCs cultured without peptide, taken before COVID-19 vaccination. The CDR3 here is CASSQIAGGEDTQYF. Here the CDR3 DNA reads TGTGCCAGCAGCCAAATAGCTGGGGGGGAGGATACGCAGTATTTT.